Listed below are T cell receptor beta chains from one sample, sequenced in a study of OX40 agonist ivuxolimab in advanced cancers. TCRdb's copy holds only in-frame clones and misses some; the assay was immunoSEQ multiplex PCR. Here the sample spans tens of thousands of clones, more than 70% being singletons. Sequences were derived from CD4+ or CD8+ T cells sorted from blood, sampled in a trial of the OX40 agonist ivuxolimab. These receptors all come from an adult with an advanced solid tumor such as melanoma, head and neck, liver or kidney cancer. The conserved cysteine and the conserved F or W are not part of the CDR3 here.

V gene,J gene,CDR3 protein
TRBV5-1,TRBJ2-3,ASSSVAGGGTDTQY
TRBV25-1,TRBJ2-3,ASSYHSGGTDTQY
TRBV5-1,TRBJ2-2,ASSGSGTNTGELF
TRBV19,TRBJ2-1,ASSILGSGVYNEQF
TRBV5-5,TRBJ2-1,ASLLGGTPHDDGQF
TRBV10-3,TRBJ2-1,AISEGFRGGEQF
TRBV2,TRBJ1-2,ASSGTGTYGYT
TRBV6-5,TRBJ2-7,ASRSGTGGLEQY
TRBV30,TRBJ1-2,AWSEGAKAGYT
TRBV6-6,TRBJ1-1,ASSYVMEYTEAF
TRBV5-4,TRBJ2-5,ASSSGSSGAEETQY
TRBV5-1,TRBJ1-4,ASSPGGQDNEKLF
TRBV6-6,TRBJ1-6,ASRYQPPADSPLH
TRBV30,TRBJ2-7,AWSVGGGGAYEQY
TRBV7-9,TRBJ2-3,ASSLVPSGGDTQY
TRBV7-6,TRBJ2-7,ASSLAPNIDRGLAYEQY
TRBV2,TRBJ1-3,ARGQGAGNTIY
TRBV10-2,TRBJ2-1,ASIALAGGREQF
TRBV30,TRBJ1-5,AWSTLRSNQPQH
TRBV18,TRBJ2-2,ASSPSGGNGELF
TRBV10-3,TRBJ2-2,AISESGGDPGELF
TRBV19,TRBJ2-1,ASTRSGGLYNEQF
TRBV6-6,TRBJ1-6,ASSYDRGSYNSPLH
TRBV27,TRBJ1-4,ASRRQGPGGGKLF
TRBV6-7,TRBJ1-5,ASSYQLEGHCSNQPQH
TRBV7-9,TRBJ2-3,ASSLGSSGGTDTQY
TRBV5-1,TRBJ1-1,ASSLAVQENTEAF
TRBV7-2,TRBJ1-1,ASSPRMNTEAF
TRBV5-1,TRBJ2-5,ASSETASQETQY
TRBV7-9,TRBJ2-5,ASSPLRASGGAGETQY
TRBV5-4,TRBJ1-1,ASSPREGPNTEAF
TRBV23-1,TRBJ1-4,ASSQNPGQGTTNEKLF
TRBV6-5,TRBJ1-6,ASSYSGQGVDSPLH
TRBV10-3,TRBJ1-2,AISAGTNYGYT
TRBV27,TRBJ2-7,ASSLRGRDAYEQY
TRBV19,TRBJ1-1,ASSARGTEAF
TRBV2,TRBJ1-2,ASSESSQVYT
TRBV2,TRBJ2-6,ASSNQDRGSGANVLT
TRBV19,TRBJ1-1,ASSNRGQKTAF
TRBV10-3,TRBJ2-1,AIRRAESSYNEQF
TRBV5-8,TRBJ1-2,ASSLVVGGNYGYT
TRBV11-2,TRBJ2-7,ASSLDRGREQY
TRBV11-3,TRBJ1-2,ASSPQRVGEIYGYT
TRBV28,TRBJ1-2,ASSSRTGGARGYT
TRBV15,TRBJ2-1,ATSRDRGFADGSYNEQF
TRBV18,TRBJ1-3,ASSPPMTGLVESGNTIY
TRBV25-1,TRBJ1-2,ASSMFGTNYGYT
TRBV9,TRBJ1-1,ASSPRQGNTEAF
TRBV6-1,TRBJ2-7,ASRSGTETEQY
TRBV7-2,TRBJ1-2,ASSSGGPSNYGYT
TRBV14,TRBJ1-3,ASSPSGLLGNTIY
TRBV7-2,TRBJ1-2,ASSTDSLITYGYT
TRBV6-5,TRBJ2-7,ASSSGTGGREQY
TRBV18,TRBJ2-2,ASSPVETGELF
TRBV7-9,TRBJ2-3,ASGSGGGATDTQY
TRBV6-4,TRBJ2-2,ASREQGVATGELF
TRBV6-1,TRBJ2-3,ASSEVGKDTQY
TRBV11-2,TRBJ2-7,ASSLARGRPYEQY
TRBV27,TRBJ1-2,ASSLGATGVYGYT